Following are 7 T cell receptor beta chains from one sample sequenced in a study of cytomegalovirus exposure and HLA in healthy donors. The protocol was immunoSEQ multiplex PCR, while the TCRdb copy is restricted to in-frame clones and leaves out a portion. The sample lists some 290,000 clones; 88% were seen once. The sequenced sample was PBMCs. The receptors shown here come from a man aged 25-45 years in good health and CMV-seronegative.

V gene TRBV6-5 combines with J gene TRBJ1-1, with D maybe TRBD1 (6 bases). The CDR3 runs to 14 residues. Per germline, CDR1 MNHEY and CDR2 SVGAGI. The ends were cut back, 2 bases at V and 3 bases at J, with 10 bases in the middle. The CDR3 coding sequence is TGTGCCAGCAGTTACCTCCGGACAGACACTGAAGCTTTCTTT. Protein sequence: CASSYLRTDTEAFF.

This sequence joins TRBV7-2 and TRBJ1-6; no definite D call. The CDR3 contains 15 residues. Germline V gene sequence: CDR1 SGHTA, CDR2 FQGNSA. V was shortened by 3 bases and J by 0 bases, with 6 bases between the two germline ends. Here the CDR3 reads CASSFGSSYNSPLHF. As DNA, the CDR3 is TGTGCCAGCAGCTTCGGGAGCTCCTATAATTCACCCCTCCACTTT.

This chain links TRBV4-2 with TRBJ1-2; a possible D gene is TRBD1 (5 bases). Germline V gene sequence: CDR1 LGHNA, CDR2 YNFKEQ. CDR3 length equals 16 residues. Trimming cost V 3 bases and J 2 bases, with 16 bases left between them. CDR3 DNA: TGTGCCAGCAGCCAGACCACACAGGCACAGAACTATGGCTACACCTTC. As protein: CASSQTTQAQNYGYTF.

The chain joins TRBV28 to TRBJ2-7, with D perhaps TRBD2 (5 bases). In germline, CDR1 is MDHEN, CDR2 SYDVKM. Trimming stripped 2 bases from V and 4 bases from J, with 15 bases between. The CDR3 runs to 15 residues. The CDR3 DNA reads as TGTGCCAGCAGTTTACGCGCAGGAGGAATTTACGAGCAGTACTTC. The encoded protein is CASSLRAGGIYEQYF.

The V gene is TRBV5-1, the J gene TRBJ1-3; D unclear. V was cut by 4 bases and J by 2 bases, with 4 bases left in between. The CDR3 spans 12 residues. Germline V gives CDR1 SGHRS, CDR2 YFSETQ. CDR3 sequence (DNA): TGCGCCAGCAGCGGCCCTGGAAACACCATATATTTT. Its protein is CASSGPGNTIYF. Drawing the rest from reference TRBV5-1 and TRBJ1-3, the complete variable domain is KAGVTQTPRYLIKTRGQQVTLSCSPISGHRSVSWYQQTPGQGLQFLFEYFSETQRNKGNFPGRFSGRQFSNSRSEMNVSTLELGDSALYLCASSGPGNTIYFGEGSWLTVV.

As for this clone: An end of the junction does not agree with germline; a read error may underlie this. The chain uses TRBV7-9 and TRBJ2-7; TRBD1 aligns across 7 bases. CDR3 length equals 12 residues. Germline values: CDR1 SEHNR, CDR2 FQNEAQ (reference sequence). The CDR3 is CASSLTGTVILF. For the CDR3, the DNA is TGTGCCAGCAGTCTCACCGGGACAGTGATATTGTTC.

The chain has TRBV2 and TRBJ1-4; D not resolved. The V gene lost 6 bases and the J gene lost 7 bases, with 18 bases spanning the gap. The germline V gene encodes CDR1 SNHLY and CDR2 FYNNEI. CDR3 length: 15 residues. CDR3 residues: CASRGGGVVAEKLFF. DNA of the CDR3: TGTGCCAGCAGGGGAGGTGGGGTGGTTGCTGAAAAACTGTTTTTT.